Each of the 23 T cell receptor beta chains below was sequenced from the same sample in a study of immune evolution from preneoplasia to lung adenocarcinoma. Only in-frame clones appear in the TCRdb table, and some are missing; sequencing was by immunoSEQ multiplex PCR. The data hold over 14,000 clones, with 81% observed a single time. The specimen was FFPE minimally invasive lung adenocarcinoma tissue. The receptors come from a person between 55 and 80 years old with lung adenocarcinoma.

This chain joins TRBV28 and TRBJ1-4; tentatively, D is TRBD1 (6 bases). Germline-derived CDR1 and CDR2 are MDHEN and SYDVKM. Trimming stripped 6 bases from V and 10 bases from J, with 18 bases between. This CDR3 is 14 amino acids long. CDR3 region: CASRLGALTTKLFF. CDR3 DNA sequence: TGTGCCAGCAGGTTGGGGGCCTTGACCACAAAACTGTTTTTT.

J is TRBJ2-2 and V is TRBV4-3, with D perhaps matching TRBD1 or TRBD2 (5 bases each). V was cut by 4 bases and J by 6 bases, with 15 bases left in between. The CDR3 consists of 15 residues. Per germline, CDR1 LGHNA and CDR2 YSLEER. The CDR3 DNA reads as TGCGCCAGCAGCCGCCCAGGGACGCAGCCCGGGGAGCTGTTTTTT. Its translation: CASSRPGTQPGELFF.

The J gene is TRBJ2-3, the V gene TRBV5-1; 11 bases match TRBD1. Per germline, CDR1 SGHRS and CDR2 YFSETQ. This CDR3 region has 14 residues. V lost 5 bases and J lost 3; bases outside the gene matches: 2. The CDR3 loop reads CASSGQGATDTQYF. The CDR3 nucleotides are TGCGCCAGCAGTGGACAGGGGGCGACAGATACGCAGTATTTT. Using reference TRBV5-1 and TRBJ2-3 for the parts outside the CDR3, the full variable domain is KAGVTQTPRYLIKTRGQQVTLSCSPISGHRSVSWYQQTPGQGLQFLFEYFSETQRNKGNFPGRFSGRQFSNSRSEMNVSTLELGDSALYLCASSGQGATDTQYFGPGTRLTVL.

This rearrangement joins TRBV2 to TRBJ1-1, with TRBD1 matching over 7 bases. The CDR3 is 14 residues long. The germline V gene encodes CDR1 SNHLY and CDR2 FYNNEI. The V segment lost 8 bases and the J segment 4 bases; nucleotides outside the gene matches: 10. The CDR3 sequence is CASLPQGRPTEAFF. DNA of the CDR3: TGTGCCAGCTTACCACAGGGGAGGCCCACTGAAGCTTTCTTT.

The rearrangement links TRBV20-1 to TRBJ1-1, with no clear D. V was pared by 1 base and J by 5 bases, with 5 bases between. Per germline, CDR1 DFQATT and CDR2 SNEGSKA (reference sequence). The CDR3 spans 11 residues. The CDR3 coding sequence is TGCAGTGCTAGAGGGAAGACTGAAGCTTTCTTT. Protein sequence: CSARGKTEAFF.

This rearrangement joins TRBV5-5 to TRBJ1-1; D is uncertain. There are 14 residues in the CDR3. Germline V gene lookup returns CDR1 SGHKS and CDR2 YYEKEE (reference sequence). V lost 0 bases, J lost 1 base, and 7 bases lay in between. The CDR3 coding sequence is TGTGCCAGCAGCTTGGGCCGCAAGAACACTGAAGCTTTCTTT. Translated: CASSLGRKNTEAFF.

V and J are TRBV29-1 and TRBJ2-7; TRBD2 matches 10 bases. CDR3 size: 13 residues. The germline V gene encodes CDR1 SQVTM and CDR2 ANQGSEA. Trimming removed 3 bases from V and 6 bases from J; junction bases left unmatched: 5. The chain's CDR3 is CSVEGLAGVEQYF. The CDR3 DNA reads TGCAGCGTTGAGGGGCTAGCGGGAGTCGAGCAGTACTTC.

V is TRBV4-1 and J is TRBJ1-5; 7 bases fit TRBD1. J gave up 5 bases and V 5 bases, and 6 bases lay outside the gene matches. The CDR3 covers 14 residues. The germline gives CDR1 MGHRA, CDR2 YSYEKL. The CDR3: CASSYGQEDQPQHF. CDR3 nucleotide sequence: TGCGCCAGCAGCTACGGACAGGAAGATCAGCCCCAGCATTTT.

The gene calls are TRBV11-1 and TRBJ2-3, with 13 bases lining up with TRBD2. This CDR3 is built from 16 residues. CDR1 and CDR2 from the germline V gene are SGHAT and FQDESV (reference sequence). Trimming removed 5 bases from V and 5 bases from J; junction bases left unmatched: 7. This CDR3 is CASSRTGLAGRDTQYF. CDR3 nucleotide sequence: TGTGCCAGCAGCCGTACGGGACTAGCGGGAAGAGATACGCAGTATTTT.

The CDR3 spells CASTLARQGADGYTF. CDR3 nucleotide sequence: TGTGCCAGCACCCTCGCGAGACAGGGGGCGGATGGCTACACCTTC. The J gene is TRBJ1-2, the V gene TRBV2, with TRBD1 matching 10 bases. The CDR3 runs to 15 residues. The trim removed 7 bases at V and 6 bases at J, leaving 11 bases unmatched. CDR1 and CDR2 from the germline V gene are SNHLY and FYNNEI.

The rearrangement joins TRBV10-3 to TRBJ2-1; D is uncertain. The CDR3 runs to 13 residues. The V end was cut by 3 bases, the J end by 4 bases, with 7 bases between. CDR1 and CDR2 (germline): ENHRY, SYGVKD. This chain's CDR3 is CAISDPRYNEQFF. The CDR3 DNA sequence: TGTGCCATCAGTGACCCCCGATACAATGAGCAGTTCTTC.

V usage is TRBV7-8 and J usage is TRBJ2-1; D is ambiguous. Germline CDR1 reads SGHVS; CDR2 reads FQNEAQ. Trimming removed 3 bases at V and 6 bases at J, with 12 bases between. The CDR3 extends over 14 amino acids. CDR3: CASSFAGSPNEQFF. The CDR3 nucleotides read TGTGCCAGCAGCTTCGCAGGCTCTCCCAATGAGCAGTTCTTC.

The V and J genes are TRBV6-5 and TRBJ2-2; tentative D call: TRBD2 (6 bases). Trimming stripped 9 bases from V and 0 bases from J, with 11 bases between. The V gene's germline CDR1 is MNHEY and CDR2 SVGAGI. This CDR3 region has 14 residues. Written as DNA, the CDR3 is TGTGCCAGTGGGGGGTGGACGAACACCGGGGAGCTGTTTTTT. It translates to CASGGWTNTGELFF.

This clone appeared a single time. The gene calls are TRBV11-3 and TRBJ1-1; 11 nucleotides line up with TRBD1. Unmatched junction bases numbered 6, after V lost 5 bases and J lost 4 bases. Germline loops: CDR1 SGHNT, CDR2 YENEEA. The CDR3 runs to 15 residues. The CDR3 is CASSPRTGGGTEAFF. The CDR3 DNA sequence: TGTGCCAGCAGCCCCCGGACAGGGGGCGGCACTGAAGCTTTCTTT. The full variable domain, in which reference TRBV11-3 and TRBJ1-1 provide the parts outside the CDR3, is EAGVVQSPRYKIIEKKQPVAFWCNPISGHNTLYWYLQNLGQGPELLIRYENEEAVDDSQLPKDRFSAERLKGVDSTLKIQPAELGDSAVYLCASSPRTGGGTEAFFGQGTRLTVV.

The rearrangement joins TRBV30 to TRBJ2-5; D is ambiguous. CDR3 length: 13 residues. CDR1 is GTSNPN and CDR2 is SVGIG in the germline V gene (reference sequence). The V and J ends lost 0 bases and 4 bases respectively, with 9 bases between them. CDR3 in DNA: TGTGCCTGGAGTGTAGCTCGCGGAGAGACCCAGTACTTC. Translation gives CAWSVARGETQYF.

This chain uses TRBV5-1 with TRBJ2-7; no reliable D call. The CDR3 runs 15 residues. Germline-derived CDR1 and CDR2 are SGHRS and YFSETQ. V shed 0 bases and J shed 5 bases, with 15 bases lying between them. CDR3 amino acids: CASSLDVINPDEQYF. CDR3 bases: TGCGCCAGCAGCTTGGATGTCATAAACCCCGACGAGCAGTACTTC.

The rearrangement uses TRBV5-4 and TRBJ2-1; 9 bases are a match to TRBD2. V shed 2 bases, J shed 0 bases, and the junction held 3 bases outside the gene matches. The CDR3 has 16 amino acids. The germline V gene has CDR1 SGHNT and CDR2 YYREEE (reference sequence). CDR3 amino acids: CASSLSGGSSYNEQFF. The CDR3 nucleotides read TGTGCCAGCAGCTTAAGCGGGGGGAGCTCCTACAATGAGCAGTTCTTC.

The J gene is TRBJ2-5, the V gene TRBV29-1; TRBD2 aligns across 14 bases. This CDR3 has 14 residues. Per germline, CDR1 SQVTM and CDR2 ANQGSEA. The junction had 3 bases not matched to a gene; V was cut back by 6 bases and J by 3 bases. The CDR3 DNA is TGCAGCGTAGCGGGACTAGCGGGAGAAGAGACCCAGTACTTC. This codes for CSVAGLAGEETQYF.

The rearrangement joins TRBV2 to TRBJ2-7; TRBD2 aligns across 8 bases. CDR3 length: 14 residues. CDR1 and CDR2 (germline): SNHLY, FYNNEI. V gave up 4 bases and J gave up 6 bases; unmatched junction bases: 8. CDR3 coding DNA: TGTGCCAGCAGTGCGCGGGGGGCCAAAGGCGAGCAGTACTTC. The encoded protein is CASSARGAKGEQYF. Variable domain in full (rest from reference TRBV2 and TRBJ2-7): EPEVTQTPSHQVTQMGQEVILRCVPISNHLYFYWYRQILGQKVEFLVSFYNNEISEKSEIFDDQFSVERPDGSNFTLKIRSTKLEDSAMYFCASSARGAKGEQYFGPGTRLTVT.

The chain employs TRBV6-5 and TRBJ1-2; D unresolved. In germline, CDR1 is MNHEY, CDR2 SVGAGI. The V end was cut by 0 bases, the J end by 4 bases, with 9 bases between. There are 14 residues in the CDR3. CDR3 bases: TGTGCCAGCAGTTACTCGCCAGGAGTCTATGGCTACACCTTC. As protein: CASSYSPGVYGYTF.

The chain joins TRBV6-6 to TRBJ2-3, with D unclear. Per germline, CDR1 MNHNY and CDR2 SVGAGI (reference sequence). V lost 6 bases and J lost 6, with 10 bases in between. The length of the CDR3 is 12 residues. CDR3 sequence (DNA): TGTGCCAGCAGCTTTGCCGCCGATACGCAGTATTTT. Residues: CASSFAADTQYF.

The genes are TRBV28 and TRBJ1-2, with 8 bases identical to TRBD1. Germline-derived CDR1 and CDR2 are MDHEN and SYDVKM. This CDR3 has 12 amino acids. V shed 11 bases, J shed 4 bases, and the junction held 6 bases outside the gene matches. Written as DNA, the CDR3 is TGTGCCTTCGGGGACAGGCTCTATGGCTACACCTTC. This sequence encodes CAFGDRLYGYTF.

The chain links TRBV27 to TRBJ1-5; TRBD1 aligns across 7 bases. The trim removed 4 bases at V and 1 base at J, leaving 13 bases unmatched. CDR1 is MNHEY and CDR2 is SMNVEV in the germline V gene (reference sequence). The CDR3 consists of 18 residues. The chain's CDR3 is CASSSYDPGTDSNQPQHF. The CDR3 nucleotides are TGTGCCAGCAGTTCCTACGACCCAGGGACAGACAGCAATCAGCCCCAGCATTTT.